This entry lists 21 T cell receptor beta chains sequenced from one sample in a study of cytomegalovirus exposure and HLA in healthy donors. Primers included in the PCR were 60 Vbeta and 13 Jbeta primers. Produced via immunoSEQ multiplex PCR; TCRdb's table is partial and in-frame only. The repertoire holds around 100,000 clones, around 8% seen once, with approximately 2.4% in the top ten. The sample consisted of PBMCs. The receptors originated from a man in his fifties in good health and CMV-seronegative.

This clone appeared a few times. The chain has TRBV19 and TRBJ1-5, with 7 bases identical to TRBD1. Germline V gives CDR1 LNHDA, CDR2 SQIVND (reference sequence). Germline trimming cut 4 bases from V and 9 bases from J; bases unmatched to any gene: 12. This CDR3 is 15 amino acids long. CDR3 nucleotide sequence: TGTGCCAGTAGTAATCTAGGGGACAGTTTTTCGCCCCAGCATTTT. It specifies CASSNLGDSFSPQHF.

J is TRBJ2-2 and V is TRBV6-4, with D perhaps matching TRBD1 (6 bases). CDR3 size: 11 residues. CDR1 and CDR2 (germline): MRHNA, SNTAGT. The CDR3 region has the DNA TGTGTCCAACAGGGCCCCGGGGAGCTGTTTTTT. As protein: CVQQGPGELFF.

The genes are TRBV14 and TRBJ2-2; D is possibly TRBD2 (6 bases). CDR3 length: 16 residues. Trimming cost V 3 bases and J 4 bases, with 15 bases left between them. Germline V lookup: CDR1 SGHDN, CDR2 FVKESK. CDR3 residues: CASSQHSSGFTGELFF. CDR3 bases: TGTGCCAGCAGCCAGCATTCCAGCGGGTTCACCGGGGAGCTGTTTTTT.

The V gene is TRBV5-5, the J gene TRBJ1-6; TRBD1 aligns across 7 bases. V was pared by 6 bases and J by 7 bases, with 13 bases of the junction left unmatched. This CDR3 is 16 amino acids long. Germline assignment: CDR1 SGHKS and CDR2 YYEKEE (reference sequence). This CDR3 is CASNPTDREKNSPLHF. DNA of the CDR3: TGTGCCAGCAACCCAACCGACAGGGAGAAGAATTCACCCCTCCACTTT. Filled out from reference TRBV5-5 and TRBJ1-6, the complete variable domain reads DAGVTQSPTHLIKTRGQQVTLRCSPISGHKSVSWYQQVLGQGPQFIFQYYEKEERGRGNFPDRFSARQFPNYSSELNVNALLLGDSALYLCASNPTDREKNSPLHFGNGTRLTVT.

V gene TRBV5-6 combines with J gene TRBJ2-5, with TRBD1 identical over 7 bases. The J call may be wrong; the DNA end is better matched by TRBJ2-7. The CDR3 runs to 15 residues. Germline V gives CDR1 SGHDT, CDR2 YYEEEE. This CDR3 reads CASSVQGLGSHEQYF. DNA of the CDR3: TGTGCCAGCAGCGTACAGGGGCTAGGGAGCCACGAGCAGTACTTC.

The chain links TRBV28 to TRBJ1-1; TRBD1 aligns across 8 bases. The CDR3 has 16 residues. Germline loops: CDR1 MDHEN, CDR2 SYDVKM. Trimming removed 6 bases from V and 5 bases from J; junction bases left unmatched: 14. The CDR3 protein is CASSTKVQGAWTEAFF. The CDR3 nucleotides read TGTGCCAGCAGCACAAAGGTGCAGGGGGCCTGGACTGAAGCTTTCTTT.

The chain carries TRBV11-2 and TRBJ1-3; a possible D gene is TRBD1 (6 bases). V lost 5 bases, J lost 1 base, and 12 bases lay in between. CDR3 length: 15 amino acids. Germline CDR1 is SGHAT and CDR2 is FQNNGV. CDR3 residues: CASSPRTDSGNTIYF. DNA of the CDR3: TGTGCCAGCAGCCCACGGACAGATTCTGGAAACACCATATATTTT.

The rearrangement links TRBV6-6 to TRBJ2-5; 7 bases fit TRBD1. The DNA end favors TRBJ2-7, so the J call may be wrong. The V gene's germline CDR1 is MNHNY and CDR2 SVGAGI (reference sequence). CDR3 length: 13 residues. The CDR3 region is CAAAQGSSYEQYF. CDR3 nucleotide sequence: TGTGCCGCAGCACAGGGGAGCTCCTACGAGCAGTACTTC.

Notes on this clone: The junction shows a germline mismatch at one end, possibly a read error. The CDR3 is CATSRELQDSRIF. The CDR3 DNA reads TGTGCCACCAGCAGAGAGCTTCAGGACAGCAGAATTTTT. The chain links TRBV15 to TRBJ1-4; TRBD1 might be the D (6 bases). This CDR3 spans 13 amino acids. Germline CDR1 LNHNV, CDR2 YYDKDF (reference sequence).

The rearrangement links TRBV7-9 to TRBJ2-3; 9 nucleotides agree with TRBD2. This CDR3 has 14 residues. The V gene's germline CDR1 is SEHNR and CDR2 FQNEAQ (reference sequence). With V trimmed by 3 bases and J by 6 bases, 4 bases remained unmatched. The CDR3 protein is CASSFYGTSDTQYF. The CDR3 nucleotides are TGTGCCAGCAGCTTCTACGGGACTAGCGATACGCAGTATTTT.

This clone has more than one count but fewer than ten. The J gene is TRBJ2-1, the V gene TRBV10-1; D is ambiguous. V dropped 1 base and J dropped 2 bases, with 9 bases sitting between them. Germline V gene data show CDR1 as WNHNN and CDR2 as SYGVQD (reference sequence). There are 15 residues in the CDR3. CDR3 DNA sequence: TGCGCCAGCAGTGAGTTCCAGTCTGCCTACAATGAGCAGTTCTTC. Translating it yields CASSEFQSAYNEQFF.

The rearrangement uses TRBV28 and TRBJ1-6; D gene ambiguous. V lost 9 bases to trimming and J lost 7 bases, with 13 bases between them. The CDR3 runs to 13 residues. CDR1 and CDR2 (germline): MDHEN, SYDVKM. The CDR3 loop reads CASTSPVNSPLHF. In nucleotides, the CDR3 is TGTGCCAGTACTTCTCCGGTAAATTCACCCCTCCACTTT.

This clone was counted a few times. The chain is built from TRBV5-6 and TRBJ1-1; D might be TRBD1 (5 bases). Germline assignment: CDR1 SGHDT and CDR2 YYEEEE. Trimming stripped 0 bases from V and 3 bases from J, with 9 bases between. The CDR3 sequence is 14 residues long. CDR3 protein: CASSLGQGYTEAFF. The CDR3, as DNA: TGTGCCAGCAGCTTGGGGCAGGGATACACTGAAGCTTTCTTT.

V is TRBV5-1 and J is TRBJ2-5; TRBD2 agrees at 8 bases. The CDR3 extends over 17 amino acids. After removal of 0 bases from V and 5 bases from J, the junction contained 12 bases not matched to a gene. Germline-derived CDR1 and CDR2 are SGHRS and YFSETQ. The CDR3 sequence: CASSLGGSGGPGETQYF. CDR3 DNA sequence: TGCGCCAGCAGCTTGGGCGGAAGCGGGGGCCCGGGGGAGACCCAGTACTTC.

Only a few counts were recorded for this clone. The J gene is TRBJ2-2, the V gene TRBV27, with 8 positions matching TRBD1. There are 16 residues in the CDR3. From germline, CDR1 is MNHEY and CDR2 SMNVEV (reference sequence). With 5 bases clipped from V and 1 base from J, the junction kept 6 bases outside the gene matches. CDR3 DNA: TGTGCCAGCAGTCCCCTCGGGACAGGGAACACCGGGGAGCTGTTTTTT. Translation: CASSPLGTGNTGELFF.

V usage is TRBV28 and J usage is TRBJ1-2; D is perhaps TRBD1 (5 bases). Trimming left V 3 bases short and J 4 bases short, with 9 bases between. This CDR3 region has 13 residues. Germline CDR1 MDHEN, CDR2 SYDVKM. The CDR3 spells CASSFAQGYGYTF. The DNA for the CDR3 is TGTGCCAGCAGTTTCGCTCAGGGCTATGGCTACACCTTC.

This sequence joins TRBV7-9 and TRBJ2-1, with 8 nucleotides matching TRBD2. The length of the CDR3 is 16 residues. V lost 5 bases and J lost 5; bases outside the gene matches: 11. Germline CDR1 is SEHNR and CDR2 is FQNEAQ (reference sequence). The CDR3 coding sequence is TGTGCCAGCAGCCTCTCGAGCGGGAGTACAGACAATGAGCAGTTCTTC. Encoded protein: CASSLSSGSTDNEQFF.

This clone came up a few times. CDR3: CASSPTGGRTEAFF. CDR3 sequence (DNA): TGTGCCAGCAGTCCAACAGGGGGCCGAACTGAAGCTTTCTTT. This chain uses TRBV7-3 with TRBJ1-1; the match to TRBD1 covers 9 bases. Germline CDR1 reads SGHTA; CDR2 reads FQGTGA. After removal of 6 bases from V and 5 bases from J, the junction contained 7 bases not matched to a gene. CDR3 size: 14 residues. The full variable domain, its missing parts supplied by reference TRBV7-3 and TRBJ1-1, is GAGVSQTPSNKVTEKGKYVELRCDPISGHTALYWYRQSLGQGPEFLIYFQGTGAADDSGLPNDRFFAVRPEGSVSTLKIQRTERGDSAVYLCASSPTGGRTEAFFGQGTRLTVV.

The chain is built from TRBV30 and TRBJ1-3; a weak D match, TRBD1 (5 bases). Germline values: CDR1 GTSNPN, CDR2 SVGIG (reference sequence). The length of the CDR3 is 11 residues. The V and J ends lost 6 bases and 4 bases respectively, with 7 bases between them. CDR3 coding DNA: TGTGCCTGTGCAGGGGGAAACACCATATATTTT. Translating it yields CACAGGNTIYF.

This clone has just a few counts. CDR3 DNA sequence: TGTGCCAGCAGTTTAAAGGGGGTGGGTGGCTACACCTTC. Translation gives CASSLKGVGGYTF. The chain uses TRBV28 and TRBJ1-2; D might be TRBD1 (6 bases). This CDR3 contains 13 residues. Between the trimmed V and J ends, which lost 2 bases and 7 bases, there was a span of 11 bases. CDR1 and CDR2 (germline): MDHEN, SYDVKM.

The chain employs TRBV5-4 and TRBJ2-1, with 14 bases that match TRBD2. The CDR3 runs 16 residues. Germline lookup yields CDR1 SGHNT and CDR2 YYREEE (reference sequence). J was trimmed by 5 bases and V by 0 bases; bases with no gene match: 1. The CDR3 DNA sequence: TGTGCCAGCAGCTTGGGACTAGCGGGAGGGAACAATGAGCAGTTCTTC. Translated, it gives CASSLGLAGGNNEQFF.